This T cell receptor beta chain was captured by sequencing in a study of blood T cell repertoires in COVID-19. The CDR3 consists of 14 residues. V gave up 6 bases and J gave up 8 bases; unmatched junction bases: 7. Germline lookup yields CDR1 LNHDA and CDR2 SQIVND (reference sequence). The method was immunoSEQ multiplex PCR; TCRdb's version includes in-frame clones alone and lacks a portion of them. Counted here are about 410,000 clones, approximately 91% occurring once; the ten biggest clones make up roughly 1.5%. Sequencing was performed on peripheral blood. The chain couples TRBV19 to TRBJ1-2; 12 bases are a match to TRBD1. The TCR originated in a woman aged 40 to 50 with COVID-19, enrolled during active disease. The CDR3, as DNA: TGTGCCAGTAGGGGACAGGGGGCACCGCGGGGCTACACCTTC. Residues: CASRGQGAPRGYTF.